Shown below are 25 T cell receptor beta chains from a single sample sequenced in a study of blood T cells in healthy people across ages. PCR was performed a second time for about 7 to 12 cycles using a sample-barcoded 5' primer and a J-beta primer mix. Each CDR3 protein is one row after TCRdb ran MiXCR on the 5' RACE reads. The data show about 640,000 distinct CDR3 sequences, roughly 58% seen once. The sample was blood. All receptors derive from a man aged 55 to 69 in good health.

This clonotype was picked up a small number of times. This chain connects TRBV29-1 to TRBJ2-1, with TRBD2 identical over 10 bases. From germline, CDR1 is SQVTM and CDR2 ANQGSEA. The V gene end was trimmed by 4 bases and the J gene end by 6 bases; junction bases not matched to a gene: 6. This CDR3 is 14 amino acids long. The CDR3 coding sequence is TGCAGCGTTGGAGCGGGGGGGCAGTTCAATGAGCAGTTCTTC. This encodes CSVGAGGQFNEQFF.

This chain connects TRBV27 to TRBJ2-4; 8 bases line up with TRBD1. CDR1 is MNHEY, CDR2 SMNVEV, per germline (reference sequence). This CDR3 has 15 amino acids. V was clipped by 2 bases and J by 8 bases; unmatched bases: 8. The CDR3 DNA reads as TGTGCCAGCAGTTTAGATTTGGACAGGGCCTACATTCAGTACTTC. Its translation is CASSLDLDRAYIQYF.

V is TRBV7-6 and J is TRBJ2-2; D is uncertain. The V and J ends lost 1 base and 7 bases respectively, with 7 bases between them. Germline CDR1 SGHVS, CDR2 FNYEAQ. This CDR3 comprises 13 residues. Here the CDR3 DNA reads TGTGCCAGCAGCTTAGGCGTTGGCGGGGAGCTGTTTTTT. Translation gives CASSLGVGGELFF.

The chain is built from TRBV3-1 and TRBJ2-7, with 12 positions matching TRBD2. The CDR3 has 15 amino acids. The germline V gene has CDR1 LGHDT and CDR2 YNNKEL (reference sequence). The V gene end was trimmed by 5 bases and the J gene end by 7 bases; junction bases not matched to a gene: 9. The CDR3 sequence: CASSVGLAGKGEQYF. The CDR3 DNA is TGTGCCAGCAGCGTCGGACTAGCGGGGAAGGGGGAGCAGTACTTC.

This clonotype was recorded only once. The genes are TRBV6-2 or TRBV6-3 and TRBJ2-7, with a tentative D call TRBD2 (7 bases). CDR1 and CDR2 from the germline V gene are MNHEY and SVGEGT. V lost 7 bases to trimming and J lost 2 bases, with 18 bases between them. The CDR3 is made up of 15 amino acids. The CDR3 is CASIGWRGPTYEQYF. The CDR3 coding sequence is TGTGCCAGCATCGGCTGGCGGGGGCCCACCTACGAGCAGTACTTC.

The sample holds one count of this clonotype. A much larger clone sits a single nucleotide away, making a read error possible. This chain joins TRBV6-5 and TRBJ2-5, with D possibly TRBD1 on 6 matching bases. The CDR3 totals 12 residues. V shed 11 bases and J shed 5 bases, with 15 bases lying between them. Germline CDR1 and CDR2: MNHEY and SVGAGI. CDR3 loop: CAGSTGSETQYF. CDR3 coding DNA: TGTGCCGGCTCGACAGGTTCGGAGACCCAGTACTTC.

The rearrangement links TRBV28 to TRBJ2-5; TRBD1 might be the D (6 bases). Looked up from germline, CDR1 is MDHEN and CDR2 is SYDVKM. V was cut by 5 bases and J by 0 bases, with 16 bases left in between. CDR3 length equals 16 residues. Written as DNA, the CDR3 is TGTGCCAGCAGTGGGCTGGGGGCCTCGTACCAAGAGACCCAGTACTTC. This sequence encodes CASSGLGASYQETQYF. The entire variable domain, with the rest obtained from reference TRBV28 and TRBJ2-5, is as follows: DVKVTQSSRYLVKRTGEKVFLECVQDMDHENMFWYRQDPGLGLRLIYFSYDVKMKEKGDIPEGYSVSREKKERFSLILESASTNQTSMYLCASSGLGASYQETQYFGPGTRLLVL.

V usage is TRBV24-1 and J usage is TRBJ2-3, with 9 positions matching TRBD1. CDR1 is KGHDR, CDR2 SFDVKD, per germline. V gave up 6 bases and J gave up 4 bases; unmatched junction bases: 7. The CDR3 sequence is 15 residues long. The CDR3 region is CATSTTGGFSDTQYF. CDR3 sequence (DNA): TGTGCCACCAGTACAACAGGGGGCTTCTCAGATACGCAGTATTTT.

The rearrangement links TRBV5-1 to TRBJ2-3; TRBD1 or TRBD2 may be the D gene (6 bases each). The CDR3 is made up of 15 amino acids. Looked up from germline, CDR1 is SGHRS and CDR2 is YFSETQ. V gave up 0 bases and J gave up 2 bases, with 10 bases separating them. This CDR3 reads CASSLGGATTDTQYF. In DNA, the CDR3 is TGCGCCAGCAGCTTGGGGGGGGCCACCACAGATACGCAGTATTTT.

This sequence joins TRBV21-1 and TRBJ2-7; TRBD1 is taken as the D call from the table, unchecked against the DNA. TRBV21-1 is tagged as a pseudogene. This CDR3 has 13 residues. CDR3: CASSKGGDYEQYF. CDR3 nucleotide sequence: TGTGCCAGCAGCAAGGGGGGTGACTACGAGCAGTACTTC.

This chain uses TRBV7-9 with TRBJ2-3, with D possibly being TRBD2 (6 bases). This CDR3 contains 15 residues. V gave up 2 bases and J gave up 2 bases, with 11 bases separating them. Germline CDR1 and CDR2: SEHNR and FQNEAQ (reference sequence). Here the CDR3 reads CASSLYGGATDTQYF. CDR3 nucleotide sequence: TGTGCCAGCAGCTTATATGGCGGGGCCACAGATACGCAGTATTTT.

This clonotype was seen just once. In DNA, the CDR3 is TGTGCCAGCAACGTTCTAGCGAACACCGGGGAGCTGTTTTTT. This translates into CASNVLANTGELFF. The chain recombines TRBV7-8 with TRBJ2-2; D unresolved. CDR1 and CDR2 (germline): SGHVS, FQNEAQ. Trimming stripped 7 bases from V and 0 bases from J, with 9 bases between. This CDR3 region has 14 residues. The full variable domain, rest sourced from reference TRBV7-8 and TRBJ2-2, is GAGVSQSPRYKVAKRGQDVALRCDPISGHVSLFWYQQALGQGPEFLTYFQNEAQLDKSGLPSDRFFAERPEGSVSTLKIQRTQQEDSAVYLCASNVLANTGELFFGEGSRLTVL.

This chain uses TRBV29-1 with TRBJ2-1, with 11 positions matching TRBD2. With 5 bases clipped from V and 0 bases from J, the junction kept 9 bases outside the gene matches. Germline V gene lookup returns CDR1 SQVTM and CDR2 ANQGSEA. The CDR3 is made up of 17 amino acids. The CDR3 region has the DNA TGCAGCGTTACGTCTAGCGGGGGGTCCAACTCCTACAATGAGCAGTTCTTC. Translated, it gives CSVTSSGGSNSYNEQFF.

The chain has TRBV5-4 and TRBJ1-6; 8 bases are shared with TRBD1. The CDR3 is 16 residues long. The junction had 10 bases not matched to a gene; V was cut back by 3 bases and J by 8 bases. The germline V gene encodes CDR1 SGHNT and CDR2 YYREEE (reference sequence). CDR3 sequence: CASSSGQGGRYSPLHF. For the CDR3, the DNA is TGTGCCAGCAGCTCTGGACAGGGAGGCAGGTATTCACCCCTCCACTTT.

This CDR3 reads CASSLTGGGASGANVLTF. The CDR3 nucleotides read TGCGCCAGCAGCTTAACAGGGGGTGGAGCCTCTGGGGCCAACGTCCTGACTTTC. This chain links TRBV5-1 with TRBJ2-6; TRBD1 matches at 8 bases. The germline V gene has CDR1 SGHRS and CDR2 YFSETQ. Trimming cost V 2 bases and J 0 bases; bases outside gene matches: 7. The CDR3 totals 18 residues.

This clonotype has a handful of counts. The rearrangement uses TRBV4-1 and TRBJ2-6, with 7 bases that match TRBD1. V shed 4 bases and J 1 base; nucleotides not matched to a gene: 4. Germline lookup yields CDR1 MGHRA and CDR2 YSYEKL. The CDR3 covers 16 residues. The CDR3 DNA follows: TGCGCCAGCAGCCCTAAACAGGGGTCTGGGGCCAACGTCCTGACTTTC. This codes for CASSPKQGSGANVLTF.

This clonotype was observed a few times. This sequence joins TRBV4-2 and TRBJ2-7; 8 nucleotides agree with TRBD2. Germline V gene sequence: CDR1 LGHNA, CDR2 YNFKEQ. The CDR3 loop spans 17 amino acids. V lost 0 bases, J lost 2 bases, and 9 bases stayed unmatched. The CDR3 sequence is CASSQDGYRGGAYEQYF. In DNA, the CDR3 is TGTGCCAGCAGCCAAGATGGGTACCGGGGGGGCGCCTACGAGCAGTACTTC.

CDR3 DNA: TGCAGCGGAAGACAGGGGCAGAACACTGAAGCTTTCTTT. Translation gives CSGRQGQNTEAFF. V is TRBV29-1 and J is TRBJ1-1, with 8 bases lining up with TRBD1. Germline CDR1 reads SQVTM; CDR2 reads ANQGSEA. This CDR3 contains 13 residues. V lost 7 bases and J lost 1; bases outside the gene matches: 5.

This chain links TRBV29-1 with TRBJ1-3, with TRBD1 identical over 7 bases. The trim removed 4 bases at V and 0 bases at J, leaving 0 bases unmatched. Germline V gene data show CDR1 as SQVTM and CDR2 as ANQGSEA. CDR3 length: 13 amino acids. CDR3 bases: TGCAGCGTTGGGGACAGCTCTGGAAACACCATATATTTT. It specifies CSVGDSSGNTIYF.

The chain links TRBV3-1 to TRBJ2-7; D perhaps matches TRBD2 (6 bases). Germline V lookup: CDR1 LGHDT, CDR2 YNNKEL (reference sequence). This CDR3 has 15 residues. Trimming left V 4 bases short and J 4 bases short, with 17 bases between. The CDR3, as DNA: TGTGCCAGCAGCCCTCTGGAGGGGCCGGGGTACGAGCAGTACTTC. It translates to CASSPLEGPGYEQYF.

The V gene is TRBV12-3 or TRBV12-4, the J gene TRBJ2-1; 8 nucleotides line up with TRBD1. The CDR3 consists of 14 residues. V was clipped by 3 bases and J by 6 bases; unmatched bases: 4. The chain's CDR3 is CASSFVQGANEQFF. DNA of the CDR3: TGTGCCAGCAGTTTTGTCCAGGGGGCCAATGAGCAGTTCTTC.

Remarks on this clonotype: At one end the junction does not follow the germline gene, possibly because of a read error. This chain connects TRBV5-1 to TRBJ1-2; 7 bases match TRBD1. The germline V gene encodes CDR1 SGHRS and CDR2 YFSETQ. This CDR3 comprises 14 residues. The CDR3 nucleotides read TGTGCCAGCAGCTTAGCGGGGACAGAACATGGCTACACCTTC. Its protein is CASSLAGTEHGYTF.

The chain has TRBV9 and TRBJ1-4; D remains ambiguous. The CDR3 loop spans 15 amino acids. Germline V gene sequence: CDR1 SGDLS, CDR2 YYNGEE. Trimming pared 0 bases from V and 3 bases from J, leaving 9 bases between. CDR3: CASSVVGLANEKLFF. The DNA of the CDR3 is TGTGCCAGCAGCGTAGTGGGGTTAGCTAATGAAAAACTGTTTTTT.

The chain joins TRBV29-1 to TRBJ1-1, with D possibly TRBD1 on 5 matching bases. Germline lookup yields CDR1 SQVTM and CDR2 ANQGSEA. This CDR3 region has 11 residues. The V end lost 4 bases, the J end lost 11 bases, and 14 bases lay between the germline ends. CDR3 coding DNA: TGCAGCGTTGGGGATCCCAGGGCGGCTTTCTTT. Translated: CSVGDPRAAFF.

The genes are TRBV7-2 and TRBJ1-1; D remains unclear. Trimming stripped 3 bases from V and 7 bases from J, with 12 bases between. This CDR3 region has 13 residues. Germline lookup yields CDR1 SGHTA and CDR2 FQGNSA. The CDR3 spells CASSLGPTGEAFF. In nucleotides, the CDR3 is TGTGCCAGCAGCTTGGGCCCTACCGGTGAAGCTTTCTTT.